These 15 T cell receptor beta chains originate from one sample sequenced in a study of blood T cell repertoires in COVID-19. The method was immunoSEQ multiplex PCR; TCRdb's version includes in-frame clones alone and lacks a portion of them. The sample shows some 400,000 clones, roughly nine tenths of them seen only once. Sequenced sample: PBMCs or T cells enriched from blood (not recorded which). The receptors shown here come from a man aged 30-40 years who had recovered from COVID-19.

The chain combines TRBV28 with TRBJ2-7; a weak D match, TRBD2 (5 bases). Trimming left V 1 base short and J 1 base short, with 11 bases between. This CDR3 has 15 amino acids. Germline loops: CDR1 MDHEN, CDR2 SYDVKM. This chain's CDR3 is CASSLSAAGSYEQYF. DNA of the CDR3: TGTGCCAGCAGTTTATCAGCGGCCGGTTCCTACGAGCAGTACTTC.

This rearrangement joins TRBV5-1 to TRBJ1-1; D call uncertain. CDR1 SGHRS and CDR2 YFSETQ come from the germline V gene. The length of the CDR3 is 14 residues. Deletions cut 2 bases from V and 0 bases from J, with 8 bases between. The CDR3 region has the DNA TGCGCCAGCAGCTTCGAGGGTGTGAACACTGAAGCTTTCTTT. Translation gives CASSFEGVNTEAFF.

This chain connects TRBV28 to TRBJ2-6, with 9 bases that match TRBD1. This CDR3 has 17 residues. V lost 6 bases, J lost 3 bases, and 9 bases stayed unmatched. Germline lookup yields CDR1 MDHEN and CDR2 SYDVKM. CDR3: CASRDRGLSVGANVLTF. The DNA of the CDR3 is TGTGCCAGCAGGGACAGGGGACTGTCTGTTGGGGCCAACGTCCTGACTTTC.

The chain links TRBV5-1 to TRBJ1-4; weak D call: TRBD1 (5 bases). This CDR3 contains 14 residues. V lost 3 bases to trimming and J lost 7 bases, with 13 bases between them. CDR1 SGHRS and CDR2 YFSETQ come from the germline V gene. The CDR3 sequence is CASSWQGGGEKLFF. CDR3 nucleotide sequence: TGCGCCAGCAGCTGGCAGGGAGGTGGTGAAAAACTGTTTTTT.

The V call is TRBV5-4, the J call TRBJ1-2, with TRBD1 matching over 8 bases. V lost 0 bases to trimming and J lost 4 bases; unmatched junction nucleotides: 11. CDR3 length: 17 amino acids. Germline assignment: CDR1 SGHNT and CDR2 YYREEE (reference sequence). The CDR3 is CASSLVGQGVGGYGYTF. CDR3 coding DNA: TGTGCCAGCAGCTTGGTAGGACAGGGCGTCGGAGGCTATGGCTACACCTTC.

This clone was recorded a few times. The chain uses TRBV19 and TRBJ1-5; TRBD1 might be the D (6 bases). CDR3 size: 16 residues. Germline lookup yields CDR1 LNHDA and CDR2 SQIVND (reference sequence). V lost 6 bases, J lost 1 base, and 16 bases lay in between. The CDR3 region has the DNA TGTGCCAGTAGAAAAAAACAGGGACAAAGCAATCAGCCCCAGCATTTT. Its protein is CASRKKQGQSNQPQHF.

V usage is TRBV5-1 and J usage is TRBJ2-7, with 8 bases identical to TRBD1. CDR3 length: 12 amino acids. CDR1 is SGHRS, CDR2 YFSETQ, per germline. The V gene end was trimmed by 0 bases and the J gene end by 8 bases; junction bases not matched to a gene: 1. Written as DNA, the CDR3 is TGCGCCAGCAGCTTGGGACAGGGGCAGCAGTACTTC. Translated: CASSLGQGQQYF.

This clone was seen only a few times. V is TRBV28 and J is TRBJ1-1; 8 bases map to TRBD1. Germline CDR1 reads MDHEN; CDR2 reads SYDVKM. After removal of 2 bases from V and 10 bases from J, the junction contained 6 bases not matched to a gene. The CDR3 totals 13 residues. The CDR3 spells CASSLNLQGGAFF. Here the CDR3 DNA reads TGTGCCAGCAGTTTAAACCTACAGGGGGGAGCTTTCTTT. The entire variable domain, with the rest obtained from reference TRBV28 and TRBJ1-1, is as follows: DVKVTQSSRYLVKRTGEKVFLECVQDMDHENMFWYRQDPGLGLRLIYFSYDVKMKEKGDIPEGYSVSREKKERFSLILESASTNQTSMYLCASSLNLQGGAFFGQGTRLTVV.

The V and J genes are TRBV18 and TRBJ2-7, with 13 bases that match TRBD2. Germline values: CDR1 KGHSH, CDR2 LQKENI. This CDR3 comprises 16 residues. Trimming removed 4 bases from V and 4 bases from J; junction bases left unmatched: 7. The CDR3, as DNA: TGTGCCAGCTCACTCGGACTAGCGGGAGTTCAGTACGAGCAGTACTTC. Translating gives CASSLGLAGVQYEQYF.

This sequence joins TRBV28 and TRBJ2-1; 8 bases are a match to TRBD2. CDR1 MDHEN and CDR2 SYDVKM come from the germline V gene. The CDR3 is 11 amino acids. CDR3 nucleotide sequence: TGTGCGGGCGGGGGGTACAATGAGCAGTTCTTC. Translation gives CAGGGYNEQFF.

The CDR3 protein is CASSPPDRGNSYGYTF. DNA of the CDR3: TGTGCCAGTAGCCCCCCGGACAGGGGGAATTCCTATGGCTACACCTTC. The chain is built from TRBV19 and TRBJ1-2; 10 bases agree with TRBD1. Germline CDR1 and CDR2: LNHDA and SQIVND (reference sequence). The length of the CDR3 is 16 residues. With 6 bases clipped from V and 4 bases from J, the junction kept 11 bases outside the gene matches.

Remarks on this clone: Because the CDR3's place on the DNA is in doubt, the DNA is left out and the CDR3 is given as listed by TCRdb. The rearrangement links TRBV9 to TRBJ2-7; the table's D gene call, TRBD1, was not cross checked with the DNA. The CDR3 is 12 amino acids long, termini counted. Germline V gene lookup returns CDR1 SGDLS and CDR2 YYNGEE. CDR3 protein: CASSVGQGAISF.

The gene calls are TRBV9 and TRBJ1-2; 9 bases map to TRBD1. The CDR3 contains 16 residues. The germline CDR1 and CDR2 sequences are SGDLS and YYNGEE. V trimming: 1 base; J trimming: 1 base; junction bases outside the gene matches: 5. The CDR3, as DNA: TGTGCCAGCAGCGTAAGGGGACAGGGAGGTAACTATGGCTACACCTTC. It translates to CASSVRGQGGNYGYTF.

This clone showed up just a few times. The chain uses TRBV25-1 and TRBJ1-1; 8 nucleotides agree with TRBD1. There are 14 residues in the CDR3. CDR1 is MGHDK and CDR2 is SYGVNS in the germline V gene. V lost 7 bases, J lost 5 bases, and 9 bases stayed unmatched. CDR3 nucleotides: TGTGCCAGCACCGGACAGGGTATGAGGACTGAAGCTTTCTTT. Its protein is CASTGQGMRTEAFF.

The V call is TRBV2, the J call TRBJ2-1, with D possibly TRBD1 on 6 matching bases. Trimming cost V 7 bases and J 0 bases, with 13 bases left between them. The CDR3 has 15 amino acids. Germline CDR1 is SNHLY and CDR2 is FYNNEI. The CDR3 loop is CASKTGFSSYNEQFF. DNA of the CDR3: TGTGCCAGCAAGACAGGTTTTAGCTCCTACAATGAGCAGTTCTTC.